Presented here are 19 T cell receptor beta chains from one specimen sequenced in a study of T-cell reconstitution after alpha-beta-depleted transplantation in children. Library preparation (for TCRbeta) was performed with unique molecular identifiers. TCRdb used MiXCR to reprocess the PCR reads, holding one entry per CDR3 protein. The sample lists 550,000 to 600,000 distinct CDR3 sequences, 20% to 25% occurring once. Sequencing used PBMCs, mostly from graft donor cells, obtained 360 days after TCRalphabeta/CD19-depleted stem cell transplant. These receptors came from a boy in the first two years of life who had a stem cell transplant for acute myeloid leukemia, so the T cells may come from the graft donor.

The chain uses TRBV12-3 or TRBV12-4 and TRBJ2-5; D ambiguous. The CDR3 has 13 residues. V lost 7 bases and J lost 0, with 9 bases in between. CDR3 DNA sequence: TGTGCCAGCAAGTCTACAGACCAAGAGACCCAGTACTTC. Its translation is CASKSTDQETQYF.

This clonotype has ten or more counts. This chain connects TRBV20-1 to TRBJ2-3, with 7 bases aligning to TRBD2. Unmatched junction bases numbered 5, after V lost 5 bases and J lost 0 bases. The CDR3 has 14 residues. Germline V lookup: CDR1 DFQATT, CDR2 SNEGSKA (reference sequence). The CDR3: CSAASGSSTDTQYF. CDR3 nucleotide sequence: TGCAGTGCTGCTAGCGGATCTAGCACAGATACGCAGTATTTT.

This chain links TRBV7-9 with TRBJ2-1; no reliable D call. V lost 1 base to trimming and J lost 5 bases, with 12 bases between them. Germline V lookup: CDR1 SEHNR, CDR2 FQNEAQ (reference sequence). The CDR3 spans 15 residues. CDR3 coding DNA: TGTGCCAGCAGCTTAGTGGCGTTCGCCCACAATGAGCAGTTCTTC. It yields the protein CASSLVAFAHNEQFF. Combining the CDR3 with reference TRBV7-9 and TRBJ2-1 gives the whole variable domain DTGVSQNPRHKITKRGQNVTFRCDPISEHNRLYWYRQTLGQGPEFLTYFQNEAQLEKSRLLSDRFSAERPKGSFSTLEIQRTEQGDSAMYLCASSLVAFAHNEQFFGPGTRLTVL.

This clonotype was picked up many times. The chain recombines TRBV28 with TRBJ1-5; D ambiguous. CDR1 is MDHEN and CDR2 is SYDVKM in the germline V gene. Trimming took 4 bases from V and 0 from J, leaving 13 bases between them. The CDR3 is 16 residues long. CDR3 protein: CASSWKTADSNQPQHF. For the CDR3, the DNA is TGTGCCAGCAGTTGGAAAACTGCAGATAGCAATCAGCCCCAGCATTTT. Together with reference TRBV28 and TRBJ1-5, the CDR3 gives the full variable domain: DVKVTQSSRYLVKRTGEKVFLECVQDMDHENMFWYRQDPGLGLRLIYFSYDVKMKEKGDIPEGYSVSREKKERFSLILESASTNQTSMYLCASSWKTADSNQPQHFGDGTRLSIL.

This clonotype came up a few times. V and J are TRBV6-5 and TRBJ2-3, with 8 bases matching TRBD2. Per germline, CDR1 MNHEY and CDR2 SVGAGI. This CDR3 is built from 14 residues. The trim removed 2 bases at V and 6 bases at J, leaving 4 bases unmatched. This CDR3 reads CASSYPGGADTQYF. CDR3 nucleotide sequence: TGTGCCAGCAGTTACCCCGGGGGGGCGGATACGCAGTATTTT.

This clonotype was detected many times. The CDR3: CASSTLTGAQETQYF. CDR3 DNA sequence: TGTGCCAGCAGCACATTGACGGGGGCCCAAGAGACCCAGTACTTC. The chain couples TRBV7-2 to TRBJ2-5; either TRBD1 or TRBD2 may supply D (6 bases each). This CDR3 has 15 amino acids. Germline V gene sequence: CDR1 SGHTA, CDR2 FQGNSA. Trimming took 5 bases from V and 1 from J, leaving 14 bases between them.

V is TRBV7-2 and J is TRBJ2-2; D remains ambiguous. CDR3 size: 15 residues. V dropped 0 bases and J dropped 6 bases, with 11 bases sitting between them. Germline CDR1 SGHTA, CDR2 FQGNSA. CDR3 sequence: CASSLAAGYPGELFF. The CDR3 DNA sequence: TGTGCCAGCAGCTTAGCGGCAGGATACCCCGGGGAGCTGTTTTTT.

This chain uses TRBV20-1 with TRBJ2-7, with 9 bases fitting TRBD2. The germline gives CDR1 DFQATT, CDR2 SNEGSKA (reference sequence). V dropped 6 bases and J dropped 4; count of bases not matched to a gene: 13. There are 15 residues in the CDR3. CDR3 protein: CSAEPASGAKYEQYV. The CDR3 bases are TGCAGTGCCGAACCCGCTAGCGGGGCAAAATACGAGCAGTACGTC.

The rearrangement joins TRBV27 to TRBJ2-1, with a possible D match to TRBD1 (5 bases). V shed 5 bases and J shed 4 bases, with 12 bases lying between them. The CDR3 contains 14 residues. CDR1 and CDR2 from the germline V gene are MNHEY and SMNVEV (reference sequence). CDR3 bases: TGTGCCAGCAGTGATCAGGGATCGTACAATGAGCAGTTCTTC. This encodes CASSDQGSYNEQFF.

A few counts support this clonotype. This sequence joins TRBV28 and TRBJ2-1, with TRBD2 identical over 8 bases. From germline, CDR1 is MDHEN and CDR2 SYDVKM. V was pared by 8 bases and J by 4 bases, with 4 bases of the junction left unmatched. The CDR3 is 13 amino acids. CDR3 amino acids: CASLAGPYNEQFF. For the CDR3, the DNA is TGTGCCAGCCTAGCGGGCCCTTACAATGAGCAGTTCTTC.

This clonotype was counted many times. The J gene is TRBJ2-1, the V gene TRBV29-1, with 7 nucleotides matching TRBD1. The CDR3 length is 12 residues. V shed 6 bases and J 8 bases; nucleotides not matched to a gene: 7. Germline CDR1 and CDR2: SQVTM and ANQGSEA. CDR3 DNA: TGCAGCGTCTATAGACAGGGTTATGAGCAGTTCTTC. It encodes CSVYRQGYEQFF.

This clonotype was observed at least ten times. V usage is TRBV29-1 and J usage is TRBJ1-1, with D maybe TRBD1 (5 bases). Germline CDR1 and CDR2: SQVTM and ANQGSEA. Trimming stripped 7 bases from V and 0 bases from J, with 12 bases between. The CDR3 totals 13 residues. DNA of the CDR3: TGCAGCGGAGGGGCCCTCATGAACACTGAAGCTTTCTTT. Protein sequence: CSGGALMNTEAFF.

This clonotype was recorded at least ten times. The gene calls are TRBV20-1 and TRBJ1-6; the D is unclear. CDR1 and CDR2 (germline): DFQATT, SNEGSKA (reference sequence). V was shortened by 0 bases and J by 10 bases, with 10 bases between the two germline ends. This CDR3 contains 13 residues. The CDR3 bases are TGCAGTGCTAGAGATGAACGGAAATCACCCCTCCACTTT. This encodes CSARDERKSPLHF.

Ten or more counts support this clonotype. CDR3 DNA: TGTGCCAGCAGGCGGGACAGGGGGCGAGATACGCAGTATTTT. Encoded protein: CASRRDRGRDTQYF. The chain employs TRBV12-3 or TRBV12-4 and TRBJ2-3; 12 bases are a match to TRBD1. V shed 6 bases, J shed 5 bases, and the junction held 3 bases outside the gene matches. This CDR3 spans 14 amino acids.

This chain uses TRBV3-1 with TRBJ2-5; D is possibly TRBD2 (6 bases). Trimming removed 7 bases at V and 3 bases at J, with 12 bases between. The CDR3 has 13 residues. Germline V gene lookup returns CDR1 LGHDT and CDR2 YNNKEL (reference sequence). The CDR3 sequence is CASTPGVEETQYF. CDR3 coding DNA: TGTGCCAGCACCCCGGGGGTGGAAGAGACCCAGTACTTC.

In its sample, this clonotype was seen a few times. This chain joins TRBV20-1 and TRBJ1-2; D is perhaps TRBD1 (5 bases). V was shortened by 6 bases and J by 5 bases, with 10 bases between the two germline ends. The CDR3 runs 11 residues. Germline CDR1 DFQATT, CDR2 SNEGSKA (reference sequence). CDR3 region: CSAPGPYGYTF. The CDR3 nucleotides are TGCAGTGCCCCGGGACCTTATGGCTACACCTTC.

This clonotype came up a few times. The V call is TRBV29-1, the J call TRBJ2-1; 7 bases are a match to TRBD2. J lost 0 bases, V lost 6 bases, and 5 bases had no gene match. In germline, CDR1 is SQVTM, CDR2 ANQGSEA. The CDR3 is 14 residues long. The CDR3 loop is CSVGGGDSYNEQFF. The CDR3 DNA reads TGCAGCGTCGGGGGAGGGGACTCCTACAATGAGCAGTTCTTC.

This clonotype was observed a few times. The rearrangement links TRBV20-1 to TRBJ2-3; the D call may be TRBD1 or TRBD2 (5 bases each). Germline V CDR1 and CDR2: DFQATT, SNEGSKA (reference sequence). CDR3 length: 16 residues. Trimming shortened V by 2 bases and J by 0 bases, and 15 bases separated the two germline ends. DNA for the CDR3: TGCAGTGCTAGAAGCCCCGGGACCACTAGCACAGATACGCAGTATTTT. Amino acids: CSARSPGTTSTDTQYF.

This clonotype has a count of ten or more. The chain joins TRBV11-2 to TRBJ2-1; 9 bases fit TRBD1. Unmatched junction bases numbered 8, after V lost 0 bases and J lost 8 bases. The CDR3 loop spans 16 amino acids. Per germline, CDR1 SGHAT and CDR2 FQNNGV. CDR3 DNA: TGTGCCAGCAGCTTAGAAGGACAGGGGTGGGGCGATGAGCAGTTCTTC. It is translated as CASSLEGQGWGDEQFF.